These 32 T cell receptor beta chains were sequenced from one sample in a study of blood T cell repertoires in COVID-19. Only in-frame clones appear in the TCRdb table, and some are missing; sequencing was by immunoSEQ multiplex PCR. Found here are a few hundred thousand clones, approximately 90% of them singletons; the top ten hold 6% to 6.5%. Specimen: PBMCs or T cells enriched from blood (not recorded which). The receptors shown here come from a woman in her thirties or forties who had recovered from COVID-19.

This clone showed up many times. The chain employs TRBV6-5 and TRBJ2-5; a weak D match, TRBD1 (5 bases). Germline V gives CDR1 MNHEY, CDR2 SVGAGI. V lost 0 bases and J lost 1, with 9 bases in between. CDR3 size: 15 residues. The CDR3 DNA reads as TGTGCCAGCAGTTACTCTGCAGGGCCCCAAGAGACCCAGTACTTC. It yields the protein CASSYSAGPQETQYF.

This chain links TRBV4-1 with TRBJ2-3, with 10 bases that match TRBD2. The CDR3 is 17 amino acids. Germline CDR1 MGHRA, CDR2 YSYEKL. The J segment lost 2 bases and the V segment lost 4 bases, leaving 9 bases of the junction unmatched. Written as DNA, the CDR3 is TGCGCCAGCAGCCTCTTGCTAGCGGGAGAGTTCACAGATACGCAGTATTTT. It is translated as CASSLLLAGEFTDTQYF.

In this sample, this clone turned up once. This chain links TRBV3-1 (or the pseudogene TRBV3-2) with TRBJ2-7; D uncertain. The V gene lost 0 bases and the J gene lost 5 bases, with 11 bases spanning the gap. The CDR3 spans 14 residues. Germline-derived CDR1 and CDR2 are LGHDT and YNNKEL (reference sequence). The CDR3 sequence: CASSQEQAIHEQYF. The CDR3 DNA reads as TGTGCCAGCAGCCAAGAGCAAGCGATACACGAGCAGTACTTC.

V is TRBV7-2 and J is TRBJ1-4, with D unresolved. V was shortened by 3 bases and J by 1 base, with 6 bases between the two germline ends. CDR3 length: 14 residues. Germline V gene data show CDR1 as SGHTA and CDR2 as FQGNSA. In nucleotides, the CDR3 is TGTGCCAGCAGCTTTCGAGTAACTAATGAAAAACTGTTTTTT. Its protein product is CASSFRVTNEKLFF.

This chain links TRBV4-2 with TRBJ1-2; D is perhaps TRBD1 (5 bases). The germline gives CDR1 LGHNA, CDR2 YNFKEQ. With 4 bases removed from V and 1 base from J, the gap between germline ends came to 22 bases. The CDR3 has 18 residues. Here the CDR3 DNA reads TGTGCCAGCAGCCCCGAACCGGGGGGGGGTGGCCTTAACTATGGCTACACCTTC. Amino acids: CASSPEPGGGGLNYGYTF.

For this clone: In the same sample, other DNA sequences code for this CDR3. The rearrangement links TRBV27 to TRBJ1-5, with D uncertain. Trimming took 2 bases from V and 2 from J, leaving 7 bases between them. CDR1 is MNHEY and CDR2 is SMNVEV in the germline V gene (reference sequence). This CDR3 has 14 amino acids. As DNA, the CDR3 is TGTGCCAGCAGTTTAGCCGGGGGCAATCAGCCCCAGCATTTT. Its protein is CASSLAGGNQPQHF.

The CDR3 here is CASSGQGYKNEQFF. The DNA of the CDR3 is TGTGCCAGTAGTGGACAGGGCTATAAAAATGAGCAGTTCTTC. The chain couples TRBV19 to TRBJ2-1; 8 bases line up with TRBD1. V was pared by 5 bases and J by 7 bases, with 7 bases of the junction left unmatched. Germline V gene sequence: CDR1 LNHDA, CDR2 SQIVND (reference sequence). This CDR3 region has 14 residues. The complete variable domain, with remaining parts taken from reference TRBV19 and TRBJ2-1, reads DGGITQSPKYLFRKEGQNVTLSCEQNLNHDAMYWYRQDPGQGLRLIYYSQIVNDFQKGDIAEGYSVSREKKESFPLTVTSAQKNPTAFYLCASSGQGYKNEQFFGPGTRLTVL.

This clone was observed once. The V and J genes are TRBV30 and TRBJ1-5; unclear D gene. The V end was cut by 0 bases, the J end by 0 bases, with 9 bases between. The germline V gene encodes CDR1 GTSNPN and CDR2 SVGIG (reference sequence). The CDR3 is 15 amino acids. CDR3 DNA: TGTGCCTGGAGTGTATCCTTTTCTAGCAATCAGCCCCAGCATTTT. This codes for CAWSVSFSSNQPQHF.

In nucleotides, the CDR3 is TGTGCCAGCAGTTACTCGCCCACTAGCGGTCTCTACAATGAGCAGTTCTTC. This encodes CASSYSPTSGLYNEQFF. The J gene is TRBJ2-1, the V gene TRBV6-2 or TRBV6-3; 8 nucleotides agree with TRBD2. Germline CDR1 is MNHEY and CDR2 is SVGEGT. After removal of 0 bases from V and 3 bases from J, the junction contained 7 bases not matched to a gene. The CDR3 has 17 amino acids.

The table lists this clone with a few counts. The identical CDR3 is also encoded by other nucleotide sequences in the sample. This chain joins TRBV7-9 and TRBJ1-6; D call uncertain. The germline V gene encodes CDR1 SEHNR and CDR2 FQNEAQ (reference sequence). Trimming left V 5 bases short and J 5 bases short, with 4 bases between. The CDR3 has 12 residues. In DNA, the CDR3 is TGTGCCAGCAGCCCTAATAATTCACCCCTCCACTTT. Translating it yields CASSPNNSPLHF.

This clone was detected a few times. This chain connects TRBV4-1 to TRBJ2-7; TRBD2 agrees at 10 bases. Trimming at V came to 0 bases and at J to 5 bases, leaving 10 bases not matched to a gene. Germline CDR1 is MGHRA and CDR2 is YSYEKL. CDR3 size: 17 residues. For the CDR3, the DNA is TGCGCCAGCAGCCAAGATCCGCTAGCGGGAGCCAGAGACGAGCAGTACTTC. Its translation is CASSQDPLAGARDEQYF.

This clone was detected only once. The V gene is TRBV6-5, the J gene TRBJ1-5; D unresolved. Germline assignment: CDR1 MNHEY and CDR2 SVGAGI. The CDR3 extends over 15 amino acids. Deletions cut 0 bases from V and 3 bases from J, with 9 bases between. The CDR3 bases are TGTGCCAGCAGTTACTCGGGCAGCCCCAATCAGCCCCAGCATTTT. It codes for CASSYSGSPNQPQHF.

The chain links TRBV29-1 to TRBJ2-7; D gene ambiguous. Germline V gene lookup returns CDR1 SQVTM and CDR2 ANQGSEA. The CDR3 runs to 11 residues. V gave up 4 bases and J gave up 2 bases, with 6 bases separating them. CDR3 in amino acids: CSVAVTYEQYF. CDR3 sequence (DNA): TGCAGCGTTGCAGTGACCTACGAGCAGTACTTC.

This clone was recorded once. The chain employs TRBV5-4 and TRBJ2-5; 10 nucleotides align to TRBD2. This CDR3 is 17 amino acids long. J gave up 4 bases and V 0 bases, and 9 bases lay outside the gene matches. Germline CDR1 reads SGHNT; CDR2 reads YYREEE (reference sequence). The DNA of the CDR3 is TGTGCCAGCAGCTTGGCTAGCGGGAGCCGGTTTTTAGAGACCCAGTACTTC. This translates into CASSLASGSRFLETQYF. Combining the CDR3 with reference TRBV5-4 and TRBJ2-5 gives the whole variable domain ETGVTQSPTHLIKTRGQQVTLRCSSQSGHNTVSWYQQALGQGPQFIFQYYREEENGRGNFPPRFSGLQFPNYSSELNVNALELDDSALYLCASSLASGSRFLETQYFGPGTRLLVL.

A note on this clone: The junction departs from the called germline gene at one end, perhaps through a read error. V and J are TRBV10-1 and TRBJ2-3, with TRBD2 matching 7 bases. The germline gives CDR1 WNHNN, CDR2 SYGVQD (reference sequence). The CDR3 contains 14 residues. CDR3: CASSEARGGFVDDF. CDR3 DNA: TGCGCCAGCAGTGAGGCACGGGGAGGGTTTGTGGATGATTTT.

The chain recombines TRBV18 with TRBJ2-1, with 16 bases that match TRBD2. Germline trimming cut 5 bases from V and 7 bases from J; bases unmatched to any gene: 5. The CDR3 extends over 16 amino acids. Looked up from germline, CDR1 is KGHSH and CDR2 is LQKENI. This CDR3 reads CASSKPGLAGGNEQFF. CDR3 bases: TGTGCCAGCTCAAAACCGGGACTAGCGGGAGGGAATGAGCAGTTCTTC. Based on the CDR3 plus reference TRBV18 and TRBJ2-1, the full variable domain is NAGVMQNPRHLVRRRGQEARLRCSPMKGHSHVYWYRQLPEEGLKFMVYLQKENIIDESGMPKERFSAEFPKEGPSILRIQQVVRGDSAAYFCASSKPGLAGGNEQFFGPGTRLTVL.

J is TRBJ2-1 and V is TRBV7-2; 10 bases are a match to TRBD2. The germline V gene encodes CDR1 SGHTA and CDR2 FQGNSA. V was pared by 2 bases and J by 6 bases, with 4 bases of the junction left unmatched. CDR3 length: 15 residues. CDR3 sequence (DNA): TGTGCCAGCAGCTTAAAGCGGGAGGGCCTCAATGAGCAGTTCTTC. This codes for CASSLKREGLNEQFF.

The chain links TRBV25-1 to TRBJ2-2, with 7 bases identical to TRBD2. With V trimmed by 8 bases and J by 4 bases, 7 bases remained unmatched. There are 14 residues in the CDR3. Germline CDR1 is MGHDK and CDR2 is SYGVNS. The CDR3, as DNA: TGTGCCAGCGGGGGGAGGGCCGGCACCGGGGAGCTGTTTTTT. This translates into CASGGRAGTGELFF.

In this sample, this clone turned up once. The CDR3 here is CATSRDKAAYEQYF. For the CDR3, the DNA is TGTGCCACCAGCAGAGATAAAGCAGCGTACGAGCAGTACTTC. The chain is built from TRBV15 and TRBJ2-7; no clear D gene. Germline CDR1 LNHNV, CDR2 YYDKDF (reference sequence). V was clipped by 0 bases and J by 4 bases, with 10 bases between them. The CDR3 is made up of 14 amino acids.

The rearrangement joins TRBV19 to TRBJ1-4; possible D gene TRBD1, 5 bases. There are 14 residues in the CDR3. V shed 6 bases and J shed 5 bases, with 13 bases lying between them. The germline CDR1 and CDR2 sequences are LNHDA and SQIVND (reference sequence). CDR3 bases: TGTGCCAGTAGCTTTATTAGGGGCAATGAAAAACTGTTTTTT. Protein: CASSFIRGNEKLFF.

The sample holds one count of this clone. The chain is built from TRBV7-2 and TRBJ2-7; no clear D. Trimming pared 5 bases from V and 2 bases from J, leaving 7 bases between. Germline CDR1 reads SGHTA; CDR2 reads FQGNSA. The CDR3 runs 12 residues. CDR3 protein: CASSPPAYEQYF. CDR3 DNA: TGTGCCAGCAGCCCCCCGGCCTACGAGCAGTACTTC.

This chain joins TRBV6-5 and TRBJ2-1; TRBD2 matches 7 bases. The ends lost 0 bases at V and 7 bases at J; junction bases unmatched: 9. Germline CDR1 and CDR2: MNHEY and SVGAGI. The length of the CDR3 is 16 residues. DNA of the CDR3: TGTGCCAGCAGTTACTCCGGGGGAGGGCCTAGGAATGAGCAGTTCTTC. As protein: CASSYSGGGPRNEQFF.

The chain is built from TRBV5-5 and TRBJ2-5, with D unresolved. This CDR3 contains 13 residues. The V end lost 0 bases, the J end lost 2 bases, and 5 bases lay between the germline ends. Per the germline V gene, CDR1 is SGHKS and CDR2 is YYEKEE (reference sequence). CDR3 nucleotides: TGTGCCAGCAGCTTGGCCATTCAAGAGACCCAGTACTTC. Its translation is CASSLAIQETQYF. The complete variable domain, with remaining parts taken from reference TRBV5-5 and TRBJ2-5, reads DAGVTQSPTHLIKTRGQQVTLRCSPISGHKSVSWYQQVLGQGPQFIFQYYEKEERGRGNFPDRFSARQFPNYSSELNVNALLLGDSALYLCASSLAIQETQYFGPGTRLLVL.

V and J are TRBV7-9 and TRBJ1-2; 7 bases are a match to TRBD1. Germline values: CDR1 SEHNR, CDR2 FQNEAQ (reference sequence). There are 13 residues in the CDR3. V lost 2 bases, J lost 8 bases, and 5 bases stayed unmatched. The CDR3 region is CASSLTGVGGYTF. The CDR3 DNA sequence: TGTGCCAGCAGCTTAACAGGGGTGGGAGGCTACACCTTC.

V gene TRBV18 combines with J gene TRBJ1-1; D may be TRBD1 (6 bases). Looked up from germline, CDR1 is KGHSH and CDR2 is LQKENI. Trimming stripped 3 bases from V and 1 base from J, with 18 bases between. CDR3 length: 17 residues. This chain's CDR3 is CASSPFGGAVRNTEAFF. In DNA form, the CDR3 reads TGTGCCAGCTCACCTTTTGGGGGCGCGGTTCGGAACACTGAAGCTTTCTTT. The full variable domain, completed using reference TRBV18 and TRBJ1-1, is NAGVMQNPRHLVRRRGQEARLRCSPMKGHSHVYWYRQLPEEGLKFMVYLQKENIIDESGMPKERFSAEFPKEGPSILRIQQVVRGDSAAYFCASSPFGGAVRNTEAFFGQGTRLTVV.

The chain recombines TRBV6-5 with TRBJ2-1; 8 nucleotides line up with TRBD1. CDR1 and CDR2 (germline): MNHEY, SVGAGI. CDR3 length equals 14 residues. V was clipped by 7 bases and J by 4 bases; unmatched bases: 6. DNA for the CDR3: TGTGCCAGCACCCGGGACAGGACATACAATGAGCAGTTCTTC. It is translated as CASTRDRTYNEQFF.

The J gene is TRBJ2-2, the V gene TRBV7-3; D gene uncertain. Germline CDR1 SGHTA, CDR2 FQGTGA. The length of the CDR3 is 18 residues. Trimming cost V 1 base and J 2 bases, with 17 bases left between them. CDR3 sequence: CASSLSPPAETNTGELFF. The CDR3 DNA reads TGTGCCAGCAGCTTAAGCCCACCCGCGGAAACTAACACCGGGGAGCTGTTTTTT.

The genes are TRBV2 and TRBJ2-6; tentatively, D is TRBD2 (5 bases). The CDR3 spans 18 residues. The germline gives CDR1 SNHLY, CDR2 FYNNEI. V shed 6 bases and J shed 0 bases, with 18 bases lying between them. CDR3: CASSEDSPISSGANVLTF. In nucleotides, the CDR3 is TGTGCCAGCAGCGAGGACTCCCCGATTAGCTCTGGGGCCAACGTCCTGACTTTC.

The V call is TRBV18, the J call TRBJ1-2; D unresolved. V gave up 6 bases and J gave up 3 bases, with 14 bases separating them. CDR1 KGHSH and CDR2 LQKENI come from the germline V gene. The CDR3 spans 14 residues. The CDR3 sequence: CASSDDITYYGYTF. In nucleotides, the CDR3 is TGTGCCAGCTCCGATGACATCACGTACTATGGCTACACCTTC.

This chain's CDR3 is CASSQPRTGNTEAFF. The DNA of the CDR3 is TGTGCCAGCAGTCAACCCCGGACAGGGAACACTGAAGCTTTCTTT. This chain uses TRBV28 with TRBJ1-1, with 7 bases that match TRBD1. The CDR3 is 15 amino acids. V lost 5 bases, J lost 1 base, and 7 bases stayed unmatched. Germline V gives CDR1 MDHEN, CDR2 SYDVKM.

V gene TRBV10-1 combines with J gene TRBJ2-3; 7 nucleotides align to TRBD1. The germline CDR1 and CDR2 sequences are WNHNN and SYGVQD (reference sequence). This CDR3 spans 13 amino acids. The CDR3 sequence: CASRDSASDTQYF. The CDR3 nucleotides are TGCGCTAGCCGGGACAGTGCCTCTGATACGCAGTATTTT.

The rearrangement uses TRBV7-2 and TRBJ2-6; D is perhaps TRBD2 (5 bases). The CDR3 runs to 16 residues. The germline V and J ends were trimmed by 4 bases and 4 bases, with 14 bases remaining between them. CDR1 is SGHTA and CDR2 is FQGNSA in the germline V gene. The CDR3 DNA reads TGTGCCAGCAGCTCCCCGGGGAGCTCGGGGGCCAACGTCCTGACTTTC. It encodes CASSSPGSSGANVLTF.